A selection of T cell receptor beta chains follows, all from one sample in a study of blood T cell repertoires in COVID-19. Repertoires were generated with immunoSEQ multiplex PCR, while TCRdb's copy carries only in-frame clones and drops some. Of around 61,000 clones listed, about 81% are singletons. Input material: peripheral blood. Receptors originate from an elderly man with acute or convalescent COVID-19. The CDR3 runs from the conserved cysteine through the conserved F or W. Each record gives: D gene, CDR3 length, clone size, V gene, J gene, CDR3 protein, CDR3 DNA. A D gene is named only where the DNA matches it firmly. The size field is filled for only some rows; it gives once, few, many or a size class.

NA	16	NA	TRBV30	TRBJ1-2	CAWSGMPNREIRGYTF	TGTGCCTGGAGTGGCATGCCGAACAGGGAGATACGTGGCTACACCTTC
NA	13	NA	TRBV6-2/TRBV6-3	TRBJ1-1	CASSQTVNTEAFF	TGTGCCAGCAGCCAAACTGTGAACACTGAAGCTTTCTTT
TRBD2	15	NA	TRBV19	TRBJ2-1	CASSLGLAGVHPPFF	TGTGCCAGTAGTTTGGGACTAGCGGGAGTCCACCCCCCGTTCTTC
TRBD1	13	few	TRBV5-4	TRBJ2-5	CASSPGQGETQYF	TGTGCCAGCAGCCCGGGACAGGGAGAGACCCAGTACTTC
NA	16	NA	TRBV5-1	TRBJ2-7	CASSLSPVEGNYEQYF	TGCGCCAGCAGCTTGTCACCGGTGGAGGGTAACTACGAGCAGTACTTC
NA	13	NA	TRBV30	TRBJ1-5	CAWSVGRDQPQHF	TGTGCCTGGAGTGTAGGCAGGGATCAGCCCCAGCATTTT
TRBD1	14	NA	TRBV6-5	TRBJ2-7	CASMLTTGFDEQYF	TGTGCCAGTATGTTAACGACAGGGTTCGACGAGCAGTACTTC
TRBD1	15	NA	TRBV19	TRBJ1-4	CASTLGGQVPEKLFF	TGTGCCAGTACCTTAGGGGGACAGGTGCCTGAAAAACTGTTTTTT
TRBD2	11	NA	TRBV27	TRBJ2-1	CASSPGLGTFF	TGTGCCAGCAGCCCGGGACTAGGTACGTTCTTC
TRBD1	15	NA	TRBV5-1	TRBJ1-5	CASSNGTGLFQPQHF	TGCGCCAGCAGCAATGGGACAGGGTTGTTTCAGCCCCAGCATTTT
NA	15	NA	TRBV5-1	TRBJ2-1	CASSLALEGVGEQFF	TGCGCCAGCAGCTTGGCCCTTGAGGGAGTGGGTGAGCAGTTCTTC
NA	16	few	TRBV7-2	TRBJ2-5	CASSLVVSNPQETQYF	TGTGCCAGCAGCTTAGTTGTCAGTAATCCCCAAGAGACCCAGTACTTC
TRBD2	15	NA	TRBV5-6	TRBJ2-1	CASRAGTSGYNEQFF	TGTGCCAGCAGGGCCGGGACTAGCGGATACAATGAGCAGTTCTTC
NA	14	NA	TRBV5-6	TRBJ1-3	CASRSGSAGNTIYF	TGTGCCAGCAGATCGGGGTCGGCTGGAAACACCATATATTTT
NA	13	once	TRBV6-5	TRBJ2-5	CASRWSGPETQYF	TGTGCCAGCAGGTGGAGCGGGCCAGAGACCCAGTACTTC
NA	14	NA	TRBV7-2	TRBJ2-3	CASSPSEGTDTQYF	TGTGCCAGCAGCCCTTCTGAGGGCACAGATACGCAGTATTTT
NA	18	few	TRBV10-3	TRBJ1-1	CAISGKQGSHRMNTEAFF	TGTGCCATCAGCGGGAAACAGGGCTCTCACAGGATGAACACTGAAGCTTTCTTT